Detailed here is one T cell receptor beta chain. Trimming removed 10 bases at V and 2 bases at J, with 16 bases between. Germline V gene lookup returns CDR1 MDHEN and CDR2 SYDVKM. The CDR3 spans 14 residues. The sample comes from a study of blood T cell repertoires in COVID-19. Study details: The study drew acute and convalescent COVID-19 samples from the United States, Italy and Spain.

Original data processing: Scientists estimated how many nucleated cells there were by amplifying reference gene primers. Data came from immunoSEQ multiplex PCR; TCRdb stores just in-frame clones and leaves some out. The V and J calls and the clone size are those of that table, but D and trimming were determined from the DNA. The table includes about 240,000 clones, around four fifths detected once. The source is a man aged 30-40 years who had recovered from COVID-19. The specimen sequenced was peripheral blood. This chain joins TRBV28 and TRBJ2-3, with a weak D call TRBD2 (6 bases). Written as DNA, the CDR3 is TGTGCCACCCACCTGGGGGGACCCACAGATACGCAGTATTTT. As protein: CATHLGGPTDTQYF.